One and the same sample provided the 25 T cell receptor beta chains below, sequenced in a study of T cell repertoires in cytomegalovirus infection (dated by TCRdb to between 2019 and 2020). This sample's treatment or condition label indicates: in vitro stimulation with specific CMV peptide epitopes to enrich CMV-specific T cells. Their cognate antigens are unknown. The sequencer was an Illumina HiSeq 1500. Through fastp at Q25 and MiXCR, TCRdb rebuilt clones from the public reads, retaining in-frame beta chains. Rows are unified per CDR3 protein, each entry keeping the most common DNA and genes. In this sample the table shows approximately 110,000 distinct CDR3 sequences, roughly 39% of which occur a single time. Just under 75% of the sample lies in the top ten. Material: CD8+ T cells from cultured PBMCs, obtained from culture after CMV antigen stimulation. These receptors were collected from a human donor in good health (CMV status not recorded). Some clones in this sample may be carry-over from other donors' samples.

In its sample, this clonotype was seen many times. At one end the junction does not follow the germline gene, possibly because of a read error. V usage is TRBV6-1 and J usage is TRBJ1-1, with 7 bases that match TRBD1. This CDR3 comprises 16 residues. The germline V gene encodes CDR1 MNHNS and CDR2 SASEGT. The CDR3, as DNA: TGTGCCAGCAATGAAGGGACAGACTTTTCGGGCACTGAAGCTTTCTTT. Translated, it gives CASNEGTDFSGTEAFF.

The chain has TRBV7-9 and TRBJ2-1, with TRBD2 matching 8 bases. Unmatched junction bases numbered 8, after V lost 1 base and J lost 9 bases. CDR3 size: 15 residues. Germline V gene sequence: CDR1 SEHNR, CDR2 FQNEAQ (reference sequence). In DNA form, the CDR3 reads TGTGCCAGCAGCTTAGAAGCGGGGGTACAAGTTGAGCAGTTCTTC. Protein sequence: CASSLEAGVQVEQFF.

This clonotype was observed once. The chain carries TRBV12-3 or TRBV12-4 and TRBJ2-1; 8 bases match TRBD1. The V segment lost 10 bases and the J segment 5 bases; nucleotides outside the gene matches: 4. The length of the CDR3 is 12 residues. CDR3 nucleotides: TGTGCCAACAGGGGGGCGAACAATGAGCAGTTCTTC. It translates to CANRGANNEQFF.

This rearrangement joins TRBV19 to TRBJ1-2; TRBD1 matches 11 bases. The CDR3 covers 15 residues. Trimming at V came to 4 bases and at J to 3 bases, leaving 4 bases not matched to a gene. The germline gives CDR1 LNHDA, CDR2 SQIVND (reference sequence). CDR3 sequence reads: CASSRTGGEDYGYTF. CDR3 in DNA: TGTGCCAGTAGTAGGACAGGGGGCGAGGACTATGGCTACACCTTC. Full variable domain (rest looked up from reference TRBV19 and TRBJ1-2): DGGITQSPKYLFRKEGQNVTLSCEQNLNHDAMYWYRQDPGQGLRLIYYSQIVNDFQKGDIAEGYSVSREKKESFPLTVTSAQKNPTAFYLCASSRTGGEDYGYTFGSGTRLTVV.

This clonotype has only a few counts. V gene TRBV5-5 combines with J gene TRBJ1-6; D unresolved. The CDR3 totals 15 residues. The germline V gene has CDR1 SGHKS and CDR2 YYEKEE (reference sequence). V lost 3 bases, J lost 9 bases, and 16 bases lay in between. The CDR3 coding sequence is TGTGCCAGCAGCTACGACGAGGTATTAGGTTCACCCCTCCACTTT. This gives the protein CASSYDEVLGSPLHF.

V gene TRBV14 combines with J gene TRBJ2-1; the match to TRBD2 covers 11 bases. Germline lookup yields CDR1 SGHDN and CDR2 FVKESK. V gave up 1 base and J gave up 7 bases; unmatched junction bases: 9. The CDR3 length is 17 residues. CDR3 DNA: TGTGCCAGCAGCCAAGTTGCCGGGACTAGCGGCTTGAATGAGCAGTTCTTC. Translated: CASSQVAGTSGLNEQFF.

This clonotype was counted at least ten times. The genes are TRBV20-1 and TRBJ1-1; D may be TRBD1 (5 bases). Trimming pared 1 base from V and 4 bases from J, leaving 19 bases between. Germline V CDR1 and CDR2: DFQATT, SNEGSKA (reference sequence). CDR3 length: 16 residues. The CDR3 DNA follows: TGCAGTGCTAGAGTCCCGGGACTGCCGAGGGGCACTGAAGCTTTCTTT. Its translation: CSARVPGLPRGTEAFF.

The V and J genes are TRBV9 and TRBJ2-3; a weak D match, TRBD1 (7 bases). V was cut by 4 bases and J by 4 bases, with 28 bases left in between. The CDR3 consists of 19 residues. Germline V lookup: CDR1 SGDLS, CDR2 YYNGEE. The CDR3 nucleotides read TGTGCCAGCAGCCCATCGCAGGGGGGAGTTATTATGTCGGCAGATACGCAGTATTTT. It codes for CASSPSQGGVIMSADTQYF.

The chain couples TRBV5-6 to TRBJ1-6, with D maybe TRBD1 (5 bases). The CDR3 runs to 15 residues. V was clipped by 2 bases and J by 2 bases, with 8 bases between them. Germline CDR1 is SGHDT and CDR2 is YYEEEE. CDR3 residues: CASSFGTAYNSPLHF. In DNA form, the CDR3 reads TGTGCCAGCAGCTTCGGGACTGCCTATAATTCACCCCTCCACTTT. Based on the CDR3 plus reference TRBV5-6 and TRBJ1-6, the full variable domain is DAGVTQSPTHLIKTRGQQVTLRCSPKSGHDTVSWYQQALGQGPQFIFQYYEEEERQRGNFPDRFSGHQFPNYSSELNVNALLLGDSALYLCASSFGTAYNSPLHFGNGTRLTVT.

CDR3 DNA sequence: TGTGCCAGCAGTCCCCCCAGGGACTATGGCTACACCTTC. Protein sequence: CASSPPRDYGYTF. V is TRBV6-2 or TRBV6-3 and J is TRBJ1-2; weak D call: TRBD1 (5 bases). The CDR3 is 13 residues long. V lost 5 bases and J 3 bases, leaving 10 bases between the germline ends. The germline CDR1 and CDR2 sequences are MNHEY and SVGEGT.

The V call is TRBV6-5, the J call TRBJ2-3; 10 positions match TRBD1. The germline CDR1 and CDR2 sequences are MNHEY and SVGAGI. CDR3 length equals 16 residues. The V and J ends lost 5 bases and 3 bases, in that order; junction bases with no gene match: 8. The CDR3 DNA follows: TGTGCCAGCAGTAAAGCCCGGGACAGGGGAACAGATACGCAGTATTTT. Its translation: CASSKARDRGTDTQYF.

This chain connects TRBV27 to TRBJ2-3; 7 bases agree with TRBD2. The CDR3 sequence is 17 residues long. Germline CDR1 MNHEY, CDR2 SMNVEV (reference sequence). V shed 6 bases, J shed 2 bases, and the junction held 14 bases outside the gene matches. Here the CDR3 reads CASSLTGGGPLTDTQYF. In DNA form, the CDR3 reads TGTGCCAGCAGCCTAACTGGCGGGGGACCTCTCACAGATACGCAGTATTTT.

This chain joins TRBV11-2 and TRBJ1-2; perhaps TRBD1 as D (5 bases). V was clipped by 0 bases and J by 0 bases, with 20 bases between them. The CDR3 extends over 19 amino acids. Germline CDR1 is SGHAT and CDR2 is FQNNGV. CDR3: CASSLDHRDSHPANYGYTF. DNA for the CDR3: TGTGCCAGCAGCTTAGATCACCGGGACTCCCATCCGGCTAACTATGGCTACACCTTC.

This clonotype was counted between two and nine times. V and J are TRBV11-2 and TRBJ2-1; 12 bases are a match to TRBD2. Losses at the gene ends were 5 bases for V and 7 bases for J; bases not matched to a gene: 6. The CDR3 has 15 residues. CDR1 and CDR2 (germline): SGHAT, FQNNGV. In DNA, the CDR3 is TGTGCCAGCAGCCGTACTAGCGGGGGGAGGAATGAGCAGTTCTTC. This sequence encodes CASSRTSGGRNEQFF.

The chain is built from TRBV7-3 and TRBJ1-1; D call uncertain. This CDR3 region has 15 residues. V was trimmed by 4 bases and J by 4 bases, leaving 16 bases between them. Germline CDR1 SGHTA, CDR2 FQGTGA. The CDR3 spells CASSSLTGFGTEAFF. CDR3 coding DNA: TGTGCCAGCAGCTCTTTAACGGGGTTTGGCACTGAAGCTTTCTTT.

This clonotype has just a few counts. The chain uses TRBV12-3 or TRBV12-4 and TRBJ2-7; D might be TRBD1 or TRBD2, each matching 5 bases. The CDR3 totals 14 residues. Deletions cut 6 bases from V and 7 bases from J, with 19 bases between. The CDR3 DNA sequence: TGTGCCAGCAGCCCCGGGGCAGGGCCATTAGAGCAGTACTTC. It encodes CASSPGAGPLEQYF.

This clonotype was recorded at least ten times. The CDR3 region is CASSPQVLAGGFYNEQFF. Written as DNA, the CDR3 is TGTGCCAGCAGCCCCCAAGTCCTAGCGGGGGGCTTCTACAATGAGCAGTTCTTC. The V gene is TRBV7-6, the J gene TRBJ2-1, with 11 bases lining up with TRBD2. Germline assignment: CDR1 SGHVS and CDR2 FNYEAQ. The trim removed 5 bases at V and 3 bases at J, leaving 12 bases unmatched. The CDR3 runs to 18 residues.

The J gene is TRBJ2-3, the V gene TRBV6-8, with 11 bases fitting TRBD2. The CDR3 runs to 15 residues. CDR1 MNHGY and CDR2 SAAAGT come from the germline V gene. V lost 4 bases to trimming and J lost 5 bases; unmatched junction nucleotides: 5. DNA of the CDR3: TGTGCCAGCAGTTTGCAAACTAGCGGGGGAGATACGCAGTATTTT. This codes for CASSLQTSGGDTQYF.

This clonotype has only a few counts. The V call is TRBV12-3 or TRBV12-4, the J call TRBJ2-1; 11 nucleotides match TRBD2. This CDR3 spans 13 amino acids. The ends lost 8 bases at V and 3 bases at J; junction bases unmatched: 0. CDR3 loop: CASGTSGYNEQFF. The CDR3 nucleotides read TGTGCCAGCGGGACTAGCGGCTACAATGAGCAGTTCTTC.

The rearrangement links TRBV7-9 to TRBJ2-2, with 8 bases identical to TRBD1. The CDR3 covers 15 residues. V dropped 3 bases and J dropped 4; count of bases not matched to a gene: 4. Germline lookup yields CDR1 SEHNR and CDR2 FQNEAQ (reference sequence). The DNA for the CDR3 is TGTGCCAGCAGCTTTTGGACAGGGCCCACCGGGGAGCTGTTTTTT. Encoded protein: CASSFWTGPTGELFF.

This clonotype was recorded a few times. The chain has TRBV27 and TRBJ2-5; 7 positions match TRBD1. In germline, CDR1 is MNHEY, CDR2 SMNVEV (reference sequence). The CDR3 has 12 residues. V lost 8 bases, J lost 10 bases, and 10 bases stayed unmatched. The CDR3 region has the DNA TGTGCCAGCCATGACAGGGAAGGATGCCAGTACTTC. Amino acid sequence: CASHDREGCQYF.

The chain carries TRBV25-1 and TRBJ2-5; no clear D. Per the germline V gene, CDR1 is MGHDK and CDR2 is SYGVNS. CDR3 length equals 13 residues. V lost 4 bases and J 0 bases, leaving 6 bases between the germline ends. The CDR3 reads CASSGGYQETQYF. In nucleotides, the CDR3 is TGTGCCAGCAGTGGTGGGTACCAAGAGACCCAGTACTTC.

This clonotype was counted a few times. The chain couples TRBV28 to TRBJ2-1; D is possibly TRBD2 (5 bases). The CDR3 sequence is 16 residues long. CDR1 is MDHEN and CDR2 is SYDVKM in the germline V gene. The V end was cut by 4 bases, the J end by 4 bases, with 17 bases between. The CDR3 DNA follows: TGTGCCAGCAGTTCCCCCGGGGTAGCGCGTTACAATGAGCAGTTCTTC. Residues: CASSSPGVARYNEQFF.

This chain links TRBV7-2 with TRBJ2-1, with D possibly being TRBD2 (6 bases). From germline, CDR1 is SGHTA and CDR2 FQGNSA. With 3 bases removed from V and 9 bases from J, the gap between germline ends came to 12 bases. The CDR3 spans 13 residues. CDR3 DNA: TGTGCCAGCAGCTTTCCTAGCGAGGTTGAGCAGTTCTTC. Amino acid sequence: CASSFPSEVEQFF.

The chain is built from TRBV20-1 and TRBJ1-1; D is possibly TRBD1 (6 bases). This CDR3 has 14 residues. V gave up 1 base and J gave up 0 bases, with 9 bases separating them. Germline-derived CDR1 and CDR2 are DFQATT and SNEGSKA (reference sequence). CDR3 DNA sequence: TGCAGTGCTAGAGCAGGGGTCATGAACACTGAAGCTTTCTTT. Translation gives CSARAGVMNTEAFF.